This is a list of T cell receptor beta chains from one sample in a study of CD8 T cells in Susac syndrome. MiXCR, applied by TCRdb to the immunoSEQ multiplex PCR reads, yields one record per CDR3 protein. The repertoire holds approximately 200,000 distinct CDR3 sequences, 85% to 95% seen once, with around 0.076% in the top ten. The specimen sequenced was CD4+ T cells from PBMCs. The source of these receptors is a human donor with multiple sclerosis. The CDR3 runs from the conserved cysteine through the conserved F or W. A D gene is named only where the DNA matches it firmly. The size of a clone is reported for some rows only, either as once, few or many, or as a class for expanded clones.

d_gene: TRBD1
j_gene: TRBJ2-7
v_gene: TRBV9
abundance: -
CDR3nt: TGTGCCAGCAGCGGATTCGACCGGGACAGAAACTACGAGCAGTACTTC
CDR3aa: CASSGFDRDRNYEQYF

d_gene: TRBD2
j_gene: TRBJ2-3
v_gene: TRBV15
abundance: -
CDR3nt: TGTGCCACCAGTGGCGGGGGAGACGCAGATACGCAGTATTTT
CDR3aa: CATSGGGDADTQYF

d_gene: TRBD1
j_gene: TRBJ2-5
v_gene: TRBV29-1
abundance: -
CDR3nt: TGCAGCTCCAGGGACAGAGTCCAAGAGACCCAGTACTTC
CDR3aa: CSSRDRVQETQYF

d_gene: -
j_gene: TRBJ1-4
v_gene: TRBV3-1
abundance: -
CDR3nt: TGTGCCAGCAGCCAAACCGGTTTTGAAAAACTGTTTTTT
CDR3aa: CASSQTGFEKLFF

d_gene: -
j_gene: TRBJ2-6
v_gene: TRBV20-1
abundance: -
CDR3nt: TGCAGTGCTAGGATACAGGGAAGGAGATCTGGGGCCAACGTCCTGACTTTC
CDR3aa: CSARIQGRRSGANVLTF

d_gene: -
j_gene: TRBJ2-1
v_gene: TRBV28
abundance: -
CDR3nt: TGTGCCAGCACCCTCCTCTCCAGGAATCAGCAGTTCTTC
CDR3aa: CASTLLSRNQQFF

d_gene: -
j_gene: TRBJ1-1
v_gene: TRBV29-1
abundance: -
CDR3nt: TGCAGCGTTGGTTGGGGCACTGAAGCTTTCTTT
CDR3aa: CSVGWGTEAFF

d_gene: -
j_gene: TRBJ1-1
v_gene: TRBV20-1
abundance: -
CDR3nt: TGCAGTGCTAGAGTGCCGGGGAACACTGAAGCTTTCTTT
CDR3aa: CSARVPGNTEAFF

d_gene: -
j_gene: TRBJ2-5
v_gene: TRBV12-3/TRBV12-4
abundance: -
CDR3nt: TGTGCCAGCAGTTTGGGACCGACCCCGTACCAAGAGACCCAGTACTTC
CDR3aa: CASSLGPTPYQETQYF

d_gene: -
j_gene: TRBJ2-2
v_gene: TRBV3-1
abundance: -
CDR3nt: TGTGCCAGCAGCCTCTACCTCGGCCCGACCGGGGAGCTGTTTTTT
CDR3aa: CASSLYLGPTGELFF

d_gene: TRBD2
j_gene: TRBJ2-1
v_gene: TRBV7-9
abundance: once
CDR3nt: TGTGCCAGCAGCTCGATTAGCGGGCGCTCCTACAATGAGCAGTTCTTC
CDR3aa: CASSSISGRSYNEQFF

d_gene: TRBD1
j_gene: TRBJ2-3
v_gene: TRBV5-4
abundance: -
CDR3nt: TGTGCCAGCAGCTTGGCGGGGACAGCCGCAGATACGCAGTATTTT
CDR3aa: CASSLAGTAADTQYF

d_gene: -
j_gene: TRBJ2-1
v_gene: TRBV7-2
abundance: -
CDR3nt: TGTGCCAGCAGCTCTTTAGACCGCAATGAGCAGTTCTTC
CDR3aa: CASSSLDRNEQFF

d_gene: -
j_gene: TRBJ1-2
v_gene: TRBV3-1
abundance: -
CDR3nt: TGTGCCAGCAGTCCCACGGGGAGCTATGGCTACACCTTC
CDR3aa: CASSPTGSYGYTF

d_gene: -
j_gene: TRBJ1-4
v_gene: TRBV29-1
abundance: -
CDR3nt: TGCAGCGTATCCAAGGAGTCGGGGGGCCCTAATGAAAAACTGTTTTTT
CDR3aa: CSVSKESGGPNEKLFF

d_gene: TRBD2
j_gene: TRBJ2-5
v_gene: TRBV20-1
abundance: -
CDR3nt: TGCAGTGCCCGACTAGCGGGGTTTCAAGAGACCCAGTACTTC
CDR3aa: CSARLAGFQETQYF

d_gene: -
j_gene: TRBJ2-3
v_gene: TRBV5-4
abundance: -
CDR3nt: TGTGCCAGCAGCTTGGAACATGGAGGTGCAGATACGCAGTATTTT
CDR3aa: CASSLEHGGADTQYF

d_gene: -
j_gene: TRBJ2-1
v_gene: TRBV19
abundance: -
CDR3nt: TGTGCCTCTCGGAACGTCAATGAGCAGTTCTTC
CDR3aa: CASRNVNEQFF

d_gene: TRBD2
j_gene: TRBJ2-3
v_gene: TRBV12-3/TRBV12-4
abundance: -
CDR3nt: TGTGCCAGCAGCCGAAGGGCTAGCGGGTACACAGATACGCAGTATTTT
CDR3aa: CASSRRASGYTDTQYF

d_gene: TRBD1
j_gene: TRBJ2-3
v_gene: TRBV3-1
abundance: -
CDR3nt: TGTGCCAGCAGCCCAGGACTCAGGGGGGATACGCAGTATTTT
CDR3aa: CASSPGLRGDTQYF

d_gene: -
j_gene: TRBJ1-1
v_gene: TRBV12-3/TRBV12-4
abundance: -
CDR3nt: TGTGCCAGCAGTGAAGACCGTGAAGCTTTCTTT
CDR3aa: CASSEDREAFF

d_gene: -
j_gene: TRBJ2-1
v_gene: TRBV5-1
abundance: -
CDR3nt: TGCGCCAGCAGCTTGCATGACAGAGCCAATGAGCAGTTCTTC
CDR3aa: CASSLHDRANEQFF

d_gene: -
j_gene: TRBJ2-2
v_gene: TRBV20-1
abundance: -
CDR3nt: TGCAGTGCTAAATCCGCGAACACCGGGGAGCTGTTTTTT
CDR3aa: CSAKSANTGELFF

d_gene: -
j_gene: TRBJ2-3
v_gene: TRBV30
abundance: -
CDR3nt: TGTGCCTGGAGTCCCGTGTATGGCACAGATACGCAGTATTTT
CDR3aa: CAWSPVYGTDTQYF

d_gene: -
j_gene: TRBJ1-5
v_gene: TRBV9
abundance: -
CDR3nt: TGTGCCAGCAGCCACGGGGATTATAGCAATCAGCCCCAGCATTTT
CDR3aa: CASSHGDYSNQPQHF

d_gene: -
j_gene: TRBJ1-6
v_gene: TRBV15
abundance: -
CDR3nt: TGTGCCACCAGCAGAGCTTCCAGGGCTGATTCACCCCTCCACTTT
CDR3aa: CATSRASRADSPLHF

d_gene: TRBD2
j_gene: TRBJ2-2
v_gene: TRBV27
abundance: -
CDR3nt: TGTGCCAGCAGTTCTCCCATCCGGGGACTAGCGGGGAGGAACACCGGGGAGCTGTTTTTT
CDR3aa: CASSSPIRGLAGRNTGELFF

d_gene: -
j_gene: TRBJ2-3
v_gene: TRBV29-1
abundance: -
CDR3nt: TGCAGCGTTTCTGCTGATACGCAGTATTTT
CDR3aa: CSVSADTQYF

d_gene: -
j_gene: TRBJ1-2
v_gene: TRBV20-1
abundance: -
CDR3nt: TGCAGTGCTAGAGATCGGCGACAGGTCTATGGCTACACCTTC
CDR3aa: CSARDRRQVYGYTF

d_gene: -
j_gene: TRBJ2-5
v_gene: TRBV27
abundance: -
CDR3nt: TGTGCCAGCAGTTTAACAGGCGACCAAGAGACCCAGTACTTC
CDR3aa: CASSLTGDQETQYF

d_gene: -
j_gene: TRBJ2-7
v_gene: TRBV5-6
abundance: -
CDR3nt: TGTGCCAGCAGCTTTCGGGACGGGGACTACGAGCAGTACTTC
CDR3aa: CASSFRDGDYEQYF

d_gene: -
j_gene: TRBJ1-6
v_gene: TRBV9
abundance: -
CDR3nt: TGTGCCAGCAGCGTAGCTTGGGGGAATTCACCCCTCCACTTT
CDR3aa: CASSVAWGNSPLHF

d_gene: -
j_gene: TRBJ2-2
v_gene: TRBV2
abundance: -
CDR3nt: TGTGCCAGCAGAACCGGGACAACGAACACCGGGGAGCTGTTTTTT
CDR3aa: CASRTGTTNTGELFF

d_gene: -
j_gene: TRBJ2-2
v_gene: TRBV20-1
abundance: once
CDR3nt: TGCAGTGCTAGAGTTGACGGGGAGCTGTTTTTT
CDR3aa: CSARVDGELFF

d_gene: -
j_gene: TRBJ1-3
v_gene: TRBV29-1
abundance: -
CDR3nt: TGCAGCGCCGGTACAGGAAACACCATATATTTT
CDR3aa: CSAGTGNTIYF

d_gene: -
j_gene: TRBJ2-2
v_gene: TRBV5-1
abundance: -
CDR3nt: TGCGCCAGCAGCCCTTGGGGATCAGGTACCGAGAACACCGGGGAGCTGTTTTTT
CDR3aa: CASSPWGSGTENTGELFF

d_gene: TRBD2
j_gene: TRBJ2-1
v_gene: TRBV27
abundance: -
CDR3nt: TGTGCCAGCAGCCACTCCGACGGGGTAGCGGGGACCACCAATGAGCAGTTCTTC
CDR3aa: CASSHSDGVAGTTNEQFF

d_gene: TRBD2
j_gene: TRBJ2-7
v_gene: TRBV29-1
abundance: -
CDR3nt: TGCAGCGTTGGGGGGGGAGACGGAAATTTCGAGCAGTACTTC
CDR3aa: CSVGGGDGNFEQYF

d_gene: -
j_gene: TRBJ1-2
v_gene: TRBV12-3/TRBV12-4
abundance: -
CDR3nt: TGTGCCAGCAGTTCCAACAGGGCCCTCAACTATGGCTACACCTTC
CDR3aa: CASSSNRALNYGYTF

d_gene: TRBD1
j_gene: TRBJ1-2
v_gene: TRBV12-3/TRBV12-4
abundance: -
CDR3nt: TGTGCCAGCAAAACAGAGGGGGCAGGGGGAAGAGGCTACACCTTC
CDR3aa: CASKTEGAGGRGYTF

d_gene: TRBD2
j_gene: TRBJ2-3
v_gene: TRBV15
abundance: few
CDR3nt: TGTGCCACCAGCAGAGGACTCGGGACTAGCGGTAGCACAGATACGCAGTATTTT
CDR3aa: CATSRGLGTSGSTDTQYF

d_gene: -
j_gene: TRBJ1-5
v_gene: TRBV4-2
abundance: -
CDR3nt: TGTGCCAGCAGCCAAGCAACCGGGGGCAAGCAGCCCCAGCATTTT
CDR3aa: CASSQATGGKQPQHF

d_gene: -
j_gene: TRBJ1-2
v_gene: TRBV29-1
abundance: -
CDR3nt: TGCAGCGCTACCAGGACAACCGGTGGCTACACCTTC
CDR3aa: CSATRTTGGYTF

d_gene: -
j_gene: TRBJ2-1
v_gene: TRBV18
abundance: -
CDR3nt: TGTGCCAGCTCACTTTCGCAGGGGCAAAATGAGCAGTTCTTC
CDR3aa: CASSLSQGQNEQFF

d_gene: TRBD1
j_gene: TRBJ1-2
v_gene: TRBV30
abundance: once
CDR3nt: TGTGCCTGGAGTTTGGGACAGAACTATGGCTACACCTTC
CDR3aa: CAWSLGQNYGYTF

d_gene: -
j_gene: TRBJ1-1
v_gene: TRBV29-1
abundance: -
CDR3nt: TGCAGCGTTGGTGGGGGAGGTTTGAACACTGAAGCTTTCTTT
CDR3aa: CSVGGGGLNTEAFF

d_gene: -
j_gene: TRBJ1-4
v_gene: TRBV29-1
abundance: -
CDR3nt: TGCAGCTTTCACAGGGCTGGGGATGAAAAACTGTTTTTT
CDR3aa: CSFHRAGDEKLFF

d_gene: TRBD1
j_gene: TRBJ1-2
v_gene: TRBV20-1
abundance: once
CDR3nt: TGCAGTGCTAGACCCGGCAGGGGGCCGCCCTATGGCTACACCTTC
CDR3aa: CSARPGRGPPYGYTF

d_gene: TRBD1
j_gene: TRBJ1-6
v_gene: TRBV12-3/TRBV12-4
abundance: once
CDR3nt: TGTGCCAGCAGCAGGGACAGTGTCGTTTCACCCCTCCACTTT
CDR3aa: CASSRDSVVSPLHF

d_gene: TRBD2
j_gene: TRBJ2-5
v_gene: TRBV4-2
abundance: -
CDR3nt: TGTGCCAGCAGCCAAGATGAGGGGCGGGGGGGCCAAGAGACCCAGTACTTC
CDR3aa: CASSQDEGRGGQETQYF

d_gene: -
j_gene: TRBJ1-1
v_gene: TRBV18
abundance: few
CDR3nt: TGTGCCAGCTCACCAAGGCAGAACACTGAAGCTTTCTTT
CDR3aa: CASSPRQNTEAFF

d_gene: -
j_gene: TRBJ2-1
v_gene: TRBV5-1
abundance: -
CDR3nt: TGCGCCAGCAGCCGGTCGGGGGTCAATGAGCAGTTCTTC
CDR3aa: CASSRSGVNEQFF

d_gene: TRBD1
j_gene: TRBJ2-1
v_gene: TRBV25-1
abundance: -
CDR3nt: TGTGCCAGCAGTTATCCGGGACAGGGGACTAACAATGAGCAGTTCTTC
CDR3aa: CASSYPGQGTNNEQFF

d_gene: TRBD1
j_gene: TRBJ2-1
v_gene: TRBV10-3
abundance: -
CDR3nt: TGTGCCATCAGTGGGGACAGGGTGTTCGGTGAGCAGTTCTTC
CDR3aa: CAISGDRVFGEQFF

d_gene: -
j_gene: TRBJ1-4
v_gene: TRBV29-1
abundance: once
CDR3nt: TGCAGCGTTGAGGGCGGGACCTCAACTAATGAAAAACTGTTTTTT
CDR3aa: CSVEGGTSTNEKLFF